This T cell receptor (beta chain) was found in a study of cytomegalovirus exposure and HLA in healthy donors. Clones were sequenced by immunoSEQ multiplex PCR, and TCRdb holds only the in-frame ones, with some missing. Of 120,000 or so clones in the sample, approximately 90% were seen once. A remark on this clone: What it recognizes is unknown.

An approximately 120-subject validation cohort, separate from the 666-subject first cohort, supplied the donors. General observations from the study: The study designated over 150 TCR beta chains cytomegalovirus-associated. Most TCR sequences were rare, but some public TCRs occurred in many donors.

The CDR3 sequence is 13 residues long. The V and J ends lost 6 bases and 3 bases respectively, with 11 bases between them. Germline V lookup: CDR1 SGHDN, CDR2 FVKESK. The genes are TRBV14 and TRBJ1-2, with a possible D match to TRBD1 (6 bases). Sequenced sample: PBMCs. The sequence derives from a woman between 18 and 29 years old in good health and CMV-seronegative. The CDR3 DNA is TGTGCCAGCAGTACAGGGTTTGACTATGGCTACACCTTC. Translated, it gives CASSTGFDYGYTF.